This T cell receptor (beta chain) was sequenced during a study of T cell responses to AZD1222 COVID-19 vaccine. Study-level results: Among AZD1222 vaccinees, only 5 to 7 were seropositive at baseline. Researchers took repertoire samples only after the peak T cell response had come.

V was pared by 0 bases and J by 1 base, with 7 bases between. The germline V gene has CDR1 MDHEN and CDR2 SYDVKM. This CDR3 has 15 amino acids. For this clone: Its target is not known.

This table comes from immunoSEQ multiplex PCR, and its TCRdb copy is limited to in-frame clones, with some not included. Of about 150,000 clones in the sample, approximately 89% are singletons; the top ten hold 3% to 3.5%. The sequence derives from an adult in good health. This specimen was peripheral blood, taken on day 0 of MenACWY control vaccination. The rearrangement uses TRBV28 and TRBJ1-5; weak D call: TRBD1 (5 bases). The CDR3 sequence is CASSLWGPSNQPQHF. CDR3 nucleotide sequence: TGTGCCAGCAGTTTATGGGGACCCAGCAATCAGCCCCAGCATTTT.